These 23 T cell receptor beta chains came from one sample sequenced in a study of post-analysis software for immune sequencing data. Prepared TCR beta cDNA libraries contained unique molecular identifiers. Each CDR3 protein is one row after TCRdb ran MiXCR on the PCR reads. Here the sample spans approximately 730,000 distinct CDR3 sequences, about 45% being singletons. Broader study findings: Included in a set of about 5 TRBV segments more frequent in patients than controls were TRBV5-6, TRBV5-1 and TRBV20-1.

Which antigens these TCRs recognize remains unknown. Sequences were obtained from blood. The receptors shown here come from a girl aged 5 to 17 with multiple sclerosis.

This chain connects TRBV9 to TRBJ2-1; TRBD1 matches at 10 bases. The germline V gene encodes CDR1 SGDLS and CDR2 YYNGEE. Trimming removed 3 bases from V and 5 bases from J; junction bases left unmatched: 5. The CDR3 has 15 amino acids. DNA of the CDR3: TGTGCCAGCAGCGCTACCGGGACAGGGGACAATGAGCAGTTCTTC. Its translation: CASSATGTGDNEQFF.

This clonotype occurred a few times. The V call is TRBV12-3 or TRBV12-4, the J call TRBJ2-1, with 10 bases that match TRBD2. V was clipped by 7 bases and J by 9 bases; unmatched bases: 3. The CDR3 covers 12 residues. The CDR3 reads CASTASGSEQFF. The CDR3 nucleotides are TGTGCCAGCACAGCTAGCGGGAGTGAGCAGTTCTTC.

This clonotype showed up just a few times. This chain joins TRBV12-3 or TRBV12-4 and TRBJ2-5, with D perhaps being TRBD1 or TRBD2 (5 bases each). The V and J ends lost 7 bases and 4 bases respectively, with 13 bases between them. The CDR3 is 13 amino acids. Here the CDR3 reads CASIQGAGETQYF. Written as DNA, the CDR3 is TGTGCCAGCATCCAGGGAGCTGGAGAGACCCAGTACTTC.

This clonotype has a handful of counts. J is TRBJ2-1 and V is TRBV4-1, with D perhaps TRBD2 (5 bases). From germline, CDR1 is MGHRA and CDR2 YSYEKL. Trimming left V 3 bases short and J 8 bases short, with 11 bases between. The CDR3 spans 13 residues. The CDR3 DNA reads TGCGCCAGCAGCCAGGAAATGAGGGATGAGCAGTTCTTC. It specifies CASSQEMRDEQFF.

The V call is TRBV9, the J call TRBJ2-1; TRBD1 matches 10 bases. Germline V gene data show CDR1 as SGDLS and CDR2 as YYNGEE. The ends lost 4 bases at V and 9 bases at J; junction bases unmatched: 13. CDR3 size: 16 residues. CDR3 in amino acids: CASSPSGETGGREQFF. In nucleotides, the CDR3 is TGTGCCAGCAGCCCCTCCGGCGAGACAGGGGGCCGTGAGCAGTTCTTC.

The chain carries TRBV12-3 or TRBV12-4 and TRBJ2-1; D is perhaps TRBD1 or TRBD2 (6 bases each). This CDR3 has 16 residues. With 3 bases removed from V and 3 bases from J, the gap between germline ends came to 15 bases. The CDR3 nucleotides are TGTGCCAGCAGTTTGGGGTTTGGGGGGCACTACAATGAGCAGTTCTTC. Protein product: CASSLGFGGHYNEQFF.

The V and J genes are TRBV5-1 and TRBJ2-3; D uncertain. This CDR3 is 14 amino acids long. V was cut by 7 bases and J by 0 bases, with 12 bases left in between. The germline CDR1 and CDR2 sequences are SGHRS and YFSETQ. Here the CDR3 reads CASGRSFSTDTQYF. CDR3 DNA: TGCGCCAGCGGAAGATCGTTTAGCACAGATACGCAGTATTTT.

The chain joins TRBV5-1 to TRBJ2-5; unclear D gene. This CDR3 spans 14 amino acids. Germline V gene data show CDR1 as SGHRS and CDR2 as YFSETQ. With 0 bases removed from V and 4 bases from J, the gap between germline ends came to 10 bases. The CDR3 nucleotides are TGCGCCAGCAGCTTGGCAGTCAGCACAGAGACCCAGTACTTC. This gives the protein CASSLAVSTETQYF.

The chain carries TRBV14 and TRBJ2-3; D is ambiguous. Germline V gene data show CDR1 as SGHDN and CDR2 as FVKESK. The CDR3 is made up of 18 amino acids. The ends were cut back, 1 base at V and 4 bases at J, with 21 bases in the middle. The CDR3: CASSQVYRSQTWADTQYF. Here the CDR3 DNA reads TGTGCCAGCAGCCAAGTTTATAGGTCCCAAACTTGGGCAGATACGCAGTATTTT. Variable domain in full (rest from reference TRBV14 and TRBJ2-3): EAGVTQFPSHSVIEKGQTVTLRCDPISGHDNLYWYRRVMGKEIKFLLHFVKESKQDESGMPNNRFLAERTGGTYSTLKVQPAELEDSGVYFCASSQVYRSQTWADTQYFGPGTRLTVL.

This clonotype occurred a few times. The junction shows a germline mismatch at one end, possibly a read error. CDR3: CASSSQGRGEKLFF. CDR3 in DNA: TGTGCCAGCAGCTCCCAGGGGAGGGGAGAAAAACTGTTTTTT. The rearrangement joins TRBV5-1 to TRBJ1-4; weak D call: TRBD1 (6 bases). Germline assignment: CDR1 SGHRS and CDR2 YFSETQ. The CDR3 runs to 14 residues. The entire variable domain, with the rest obtained from reference TRBV5-1 and TRBJ1-4, is as follows: KAGVTQTPRYLIKTRGQQVTLSCSPISGHRSVSWYQQTPGQGLQFLFEYFSETQRNKGNFPGRFSGRQFSNSRSEMNVSTLELGDSALYLCASSSQGRGEKLFFGSGTQLSVL.

The gene calls are TRBV6-6 and TRBJ2-7; D unresolved. Germline CDR1 and CDR2: MNHNY and SVGAGI (reference sequence). This CDR3 is built from 13 residues. The germline V and J ends were trimmed by 2 bases and 0 bases, with 5 bases remaining between them. The CDR3 nucleotides read TGTGCCAGCAGTTACCTACCCTCCTACGAGCAGTACTTC. This codes for CASSYLPSYEQYF.

This clonotype was detected only a few times. J is TRBJ2-7 and V is TRBV15; weak D call: TRBD1 (5 bases). The CDR3 totals 15 residues. CDR1 and CDR2 (germline): LNHNV, YYDKDF (reference sequence). Trimming pared 0 bases from V and 0 bases from J, leaving 9 bases between. The CDR3 DNA follows: TGTGCCACCAGCAGAGACAGGGTTAGCTCCTACGAGCAGTACTTC. Translation: CATSRDRVSSYEQYF.

This clonotype was counted a few times. The chain uses TRBV29-1 and TRBJ1-2; 8 positions match TRBD1. This CDR3 has 13 amino acids. The trim removed 7 bases at V and 3 bases at J, leaving 7 bases unmatched. Per germline, CDR1 SQVTM and CDR2 ANQGSEA. DNA of the CDR3: TGCAGCGCAACAGGGGGGTCGGACTATGGCTACACCTTC. Translating gives CSATGGSDYGYTF.

In its sample, this clonotype was seen a few times. V and J are TRBV29-1 and TRBJ2-1; D is uncertain. The CDR3 consists of 14 residues. Trimming removed 2 bases at V and 0 bases at J, with 8 bases between. Germline CDR1 reads SQVTM; CDR2 reads ANQGSEA. CDR3: CSVELANSYNEQFF. Written as DNA, the CDR3 is TGCAGCGTTGAACTGGCGAACTCCTACAATGAGCAGTTCTTC.

The rearrangement links TRBV4-1 to TRBJ2-7; 7 bases map to TRBD1. The CDR3 is 13 amino acids. V dropped 2 bases and J dropped 10; count of bases not matched to a gene: 8. CDR1 MGHRA and CDR2 YSYEKL come from the germline V gene. CDR3 sequence reads: CASSQSEGAVQYF. In DNA, the CDR3 is TGCGCCAGCAGCCAAAGTGAGGGGGCGGTTCAGTACTTC.

This CDR3 is CASTQDLPGETQYF. In DNA, the CDR3 is TGTGCCAGCACCCAGGACCTACCAGGGGAGACCCAGTACTTC. The chain is built from TRBV2 and TRBJ2-5; maybe TRBD1 (5 bases). CDR1 is SNHLY and CDR2 is FYNNEI in the germline V gene. The CDR3 is made up of 14 amino acids. Trimming pared 7 bases from V and 5 bases from J, leaving 17 bases between. Based on the CDR3 plus reference TRBV2 and TRBJ2-5, the full variable domain is EPEVTQTPSHQVTQMGQEVILRCVPISNHLYFYWYRQILGQKVEFLVSFYNNEISEKSEIFDDQFSVERPDGSNFTLKIRSTKLEDSAMYFCASTQDLPGETQYFGPGTRLLVL.

V gene TRBV7-3 combines with J gene TRBJ2-4; 7 nucleotides match TRBD2. Germline-derived CDR1 and CDR2 are SGHTA and FQGTGA. With 5 bases clipped from V and 3 bases from J, the junction kept 10 bases outside the gene matches. The CDR3 totals 16 residues. CDR3 DNA sequence: TGTGCCAGCAGCCCTTGGGGAGGGTTGGACAAAAACATTCAGTACTTC. It encodes CASSPWGGLDKNIQYF.

The rearrangement links TRBV6-1 to TRBJ1-2; D is ambiguous. The germline V gene encodes CDR1 MNHNS and CDR2 SASEGT. Trimming shortened V by 2 bases and J by 1 base, and 17 bases separated the two germline ends. The CDR3 spans 17 residues. CDR3 residues: CASSEPAFPAINYGYTF. The CDR3 DNA reads TGTGCCAGCAGTGAACCCGCCTTCCCGGCCATTAACTATGGCTACACCTTC.

The V call is TRBV20-1, the J call TRBJ2-1, with 15 bases matching TRBD2. The CDR3 length is 20 residues. CDR1 DFQATT and CDR2 SNEGSKA come from the germline V gene (reference sequence). V was pared by 2 bases and J by 6 bases, with 17 bases of the junction left unmatched. Written as DNA, the CDR3 is TGCAGTGCTAGACCCTCCCCCGGGACTAGCGGGAGGAGGGGCCGCAATGAGCAGTTCTTC. Its translation is CSARPSPGTSGRRGRNEQFF.

The rearrangement uses TRBV4-2 and TRBJ1-4; D is uncertain. Trimming left V 5 bases short and J 5 bases short, with 15 bases between. This CDR3 comprises 15 residues. Germline V CDR1 and CDR2: LGHNA, YNFKEQ. The CDR3 sequence: CASSERMGWNEKLFF. In DNA, the CDR3 is TGTGCCAGCAGCGAAAGAATGGGGTGGAATGAAAAACTGTTTTTT.

V gene TRBV20-1 combines with J gene TRBJ2-1, with TRBD2 matching 7 bases. Germline V lookup: CDR1 DFQATT, CDR2 SNEGSKA (reference sequence). The CDR3 has 15 residues. The J segment lost 2 bases and the V segment lost 2 bases, leaving 6 bases of the junction unmatched. The CDR3 bases are TGCAGTGCTAGACATCGGGAGGCCCCCTACAATGAGCAGTTCTTC. Its translation: CSARHREAPYNEQFF.

The rearrangement uses TRBV20-1 and TRBJ1-1, with 7 bases fitting TRBD1. After removal of 1 base from V and 4 bases from J, the junction contained 6 bases not matched to a gene. This CDR3 spans 14 amino acids. Germline V CDR1 and CDR2: DFQATT, SNEGSKA (reference sequence). CDR3 residues: CSARGRGAGTEAFF. The CDR3 nucleotides are TGCAGTGCTAGAGGCAGGGGGGCTGGCACTGAAGCTTTCTTT.

The chain joins TRBV25-1 to TRBJ2-3; 9 bases align to TRBD1. The germline CDR1 and CDR2 sequences are MGHDK and SYGVNS. Trimming cost V 3 bases and J 0 bases; bases outside gene matches: 4. The CDR3 is 16 amino acids. The CDR3 nucleotides read TGTGCCAGCAGTGACATGACAGGGGGTAGCACAGATACGCAGTATTTT. Its protein product is CASSDMTGGSTDTQYF.